Below are 10 T cell receptor beta chains sequenced from a single sample in a study of beta chain features in type 1 diabetes. Since all of the isolated RNA was reverse transcribed, expressed TCRB transcripts were what got sequenced. Measured with immunoSEQ multiplex PCR; TCRdb has only the in-frame clones, and not every one. The sample yields about 230,000 clones, 9.6% seen once. The sequenced sample was naive CD4+ T cells from blood. The receptors stem from a woman aged 18-35 years in good health.

V gene TRBV11-2 combines with J gene TRBJ2-5; TRBD1 matches 8 bases. This CDR3 has 15 residues. Germline V lookup: CDR1 SGHAT, CDR2 FQNNGV. V shed 4 bases and J 3 bases; nucleotides not matched to a gene: 7. CDR3 DNA sequence: TGTGCCAGCAGCTCGCGCCTACAGGGGGAAGAGACCCAGTACTTC. This sequence encodes CASSSRLQGEETQYF.

V is TRBV18 and J is TRBJ2-2, with 9 bases that match TRBD2. This CDR3 is built from 18 residues. The V segment lost 3 bases and the J segment 0 bases; nucleotides outside the gene matches: 8. In germline, CDR1 is KGHSH, CDR2 LQKENI. The CDR3 DNA follows: TGTGCCAGCTCACCTAAGGTCAGCGGGGGGACGAACACCGGGGAGCTGTTTTTT. Amino acids: CASSPKVSGGTNTGELFF.

This clone has just a few counts. This chain uses TRBV10-3 with TRBJ1-4; 7 bases map to TRBD1. Trimming took 2 bases from V and 8 from J; bases not matched to a gene: 14. CDR3 size: 17 residues. The V gene's germline CDR1 is ENHRY and CDR2 SYGVKD. The CDR3 region has the DNA TGTGCCATCAGTGAGCCACGCGGCATCAGGGGGTCCGAAAAACTGTTTTTT. It translates to CAISEPRGIRGSEKLFF.

This sequence joins TRBV19 and TRBJ2-7; TRBD2 is a possible D gene (5 bases). The CDR3 contains 15 residues. CDR1 is LNHDA and CDR2 is SQIVND in the germline V gene (reference sequence). Trimming cost V 2 bases and J 0 bases, with 11 bases left between them. The CDR3 loop reads CASSIIRGSSYEQYF. CDR3 in DNA: TGTGCCAGTAGTATAATAAGAGGGAGCTCCTACGAGCAGTACTTC.

This clone showed up many times. The chain joins TRBV5-4 to TRBJ2-3; 14 nucleotides match TRBD2. There are 15 residues in the CDR3. CDR1 is SGHNT, CDR2 YYREEE, per germline (reference sequence). With 4 bases clipped from V and 6 bases from J, the junction kept 4 bases outside the gene matches. CDR3 region: CASSIGLAGGDTQYF. In DNA form, the CDR3 reads TGTGCCAGCAGCATAGGACTAGCGGGAGGTGATACGCAGTATTTT.

This clone was detected only a few times. The chain employs TRBV6-5 and TRBJ2-3; the D is unclear. The V gene lost 2 bases and the J gene lost 2 bases, with 11 bases spanning the gap. The germline V gene encodes CDR1 MNHEY and CDR2 SVGAGI. The CDR3 totals 15 residues. CDR3 bases: TGTGCCAGCAGTTACCCCACGCAGGCCACAGATACGCAGTATTTT. Its translation is CASSYPTQATDTQYF.

This clone occurred a few times. The V gene is TRBV29-1, the J gene TRBJ1-3; D ambiguous. Deletions cut 6 bases from V and 1 base from J, with 13 bases between. The CDR3 totals 14 residues. Germline values: CDR1 SQVTM, CDR2 ANQGSEA. The CDR3 protein is CSVTISGSGNTIYF. CDR3 bases: TGCAGCGTAACTATCTCCGGATCTGGAAACACCATATATTTT.

The chain is built from TRBV14 and TRBJ2-7; 12 nucleotides agree with TRBD2. This CDR3 is built from 13 residues. After removal of 4 bases from V and 11 bases from J, the junction contained 6 bases not matched to a gene. Germline V gene sequence: CDR1 SGHDN, CDR2 FVKESK. The CDR3 sequence: CASSLGLAGTKYF. CDR3 bases: TGTGCCAGCAGCCTAGGACTAGCGGGAACAAAGTACTTC.

The table lists this clone with a few counts. The chain carries TRBV27 and TRBJ1-1; the D is unclear. CDR3 length equals 13 residues. V lost 8 bases and J lost 1, with 11 bases in between. CDR1 and CDR2 from the germline V gene are MNHEY and SMNVEV (reference sequence). CDR3 DNA: TGTGCCAGCCGAGCACTTCAGAACACTGAAGCTTTCTTT. It specifies CASRALQNTEAFF.

The sample holds a few counts of this clone. The chain carries TRBV9 and TRBJ2-2; possible D gene TRBD1, 5 bases. Trimming pared 3 bases from V and 3 bases from J, leaving 9 bases between. The germline CDR1 and CDR2 sequences are SGDLS and YYNGEE. The CDR3 is 14 amino acids. The CDR3 sequence: CASSARQYTGELFF. In DNA, the CDR3 is TGTGCCAGCAGCGCGAGACAGTACACCGGGGAGCTGTTTTTT. Looking up the rest from reference TRBV9 and TRBJ2-2 gives the full variable domain: DSGVTQTPKHLITATGQRVTLRCSPRSGDLSVYWYQQSLDQGLQFLIQYYNGEERAKGNILERFSAQQFPDLHSELNLSSLELGDSALYFCASSARQYTGELFFGEGSRLTVL.